What follows describes a single TCR beta chain. What it recognizes is unknown. These data come from a study of blood T cells in healthy people across ages. Primed by a sample-barcoded 5' primer and a J-beta primer mix, a second PCR proceeded for about 7 to 12 cycles. The authors tagged each cDNA molecule using a template-switch adaptor with 12 random nucleotides. TCRdb re-called the 5' RACE reads through MiXCR, storing one row per CDR3 protein. The sample has approximately 1,000,000 distinct CDR3 sequences, under 40% seen once. This CDR3 spans 15 amino acids. Per germline, CDR1 MNHEY and CDR2 SVGAGI. V shed 6 bases and J 5 bases; nucleotides not matched to a gene: 11. Study results and limitations: In long-lived donors, naive CD4+ cell counts and diversity exceeded those of aged donors.

The sequence was collected from a man between 18 and 29 years old in good health. The sequencing input was blood. V and J are TRBV6-5 and TRBJ1-1; 8 bases match TRBD1. Written as DNA, the CDR3 is TGTGCCAGCAGAAGAAGACAGGGGAGAGGGACTGAAGCTTTCTTT. It specifies CASRRRQGRGTEAFF.